This T cell receptor beta chain was found in a study of identical twins. Study conclusions and caveats: Carriage of fewer insertions was seen in abundant cord blood beta clonotypes, whereas memory repertoires showed none.

TCRdb re-derived calls from the 5' RACE reads in MiXCR, one entry per CDR3 protein. The table lists hundreds of thousands of distinct CDR3 sequences, roughly 6.2% of them singletons. On this clonotype itself: What it recognizes is unknown. The conserved final phenylalanine or tryptophan is absent from the CDR3, which likely points to a read error.

This CDR3 comprises 12 residues. CDR1 SNHLY and CDR2 FYNNEI come from the germline V gene. V shed 7 bases and J shed 1 base, with 8 bases lying between them. The rearrangement uses TRBV2 and TRBJ2-7; D is possibly TRBD1 (5 bases). This receptor was obtained from a man aged 18 to 29 in good health. The sample consisted of naive T cells sorted from blood. In DNA form, the CDR3 reads TGTGCCAGCAAACAGGTATCCTACGAGCAGTACTAC. It specifies CASKQVSYEQYY.